These 15 T cell receptor beta chains were sequenced from one sample in a study of blood T cell repertoires in COVID-19. The method was immunoSEQ multiplex PCR; TCRdb's version includes in-frame clones alone and lacks a portion of them. The sample lists 340,000 or so clones, about 86% seen once, with around 4.2% in the top ten. Sequencing input: PBMCs or T cells enriched from blood (not recorded which). These receptors all come from a woman aged 40 to 50 with acute COVID-19.

The chain is built from TRBV7-2 and TRBJ2-3; 16 bases agree with TRBD2. Germline assignment: CDR1 SGHTA and CDR2 FQGNSA. The CDR3 has 17 residues. The junction had 5 bases not matched to a gene; V was cut back by 3 bases and J by 5 bases. CDR3 nucleotide sequence: TGTGCCAGCAGCTTGGGACTAGCGGGAGGGCAGGGAGATACGCAGTATTTT. It encodes CASSLGLAGGQGDTQYF.

This clone appeared a single time. The chain has TRBV7-2 and TRBJ2-7; 8 bases agree with TRBD2. V trimming: 3 bases; J trimming: 5 bases; junction bases outside the gene matches: 6. From germline, CDR1 is SGHTA and CDR2 FQGNSA. The CDR3 loop spans 14 amino acids. CDR3 DNA sequence: TGTGCCAGCAGCTTGTCGGGGGGGTTTGACGAGCAGTACTTC. Amino acids: CASSLSGGFDEQYF.

On this clone: With a far larger clone one base away, a read error is the likely cause. This chain connects TRBV21-1 to TRBJ2-1; no DNA check was done on the table's D call, TRBD2. TRBV21-1 is a known pseudogene. CDR3 length equals 15 residues. CDR3 protein: CASSGTSGRYNEQFF. The CDR3 bases are TGTGCCAGCAGCGGGACTAGCGGGAGGTACAATGAGCAGTTCTTC.

The CDR3 region is CASSQDSGVINEQFF. In DNA, the CDR3 is TGCGCCAGCAGCCAAGATAGCGGGGTAATTAATGAGCAGTTCTTC. The rearrangement joins TRBV4-3 to TRBJ2-1; 8 positions agree with TRBD2. Unmatched junction bases numbered 5, after V lost 0 bases and J lost 7 bases. The CDR3 loop spans 15 amino acids. Germline-derived CDR1 and CDR2 are LGHNA and YSLEER.

The CDR3 here is CASSRSTGGQPQHF. As DNA, the CDR3 is TGTGCCAGCAGCCGTTCGACAGGGGGGCAGCCCCAGCATTTT. The chain uses TRBV3-1 (or the pseudogene TRBV3-2) and TRBJ1-5, with 9 bases aligning to TRBD1. J was trimmed by 7 bases and V by 4 bases; bases with no gene match: 5. The germline V gene has CDR1 LGHDT and CDR2 YNNKEL (reference sequence). The CDR3 consists of 14 residues.

Only a few counts were recorded for this clone. This rearrangement joins TRBV9 to TRBJ2-3, with 7 positions matching TRBD1. The germline V gene encodes CDR1 SGDLS and CDR2 YYNGEE. Germline trimming cut 4 bases from V and 6 bases from J; bases unmatched to any gene: 5. The length of the CDR3 is 13 residues. The CDR3 is CASSRGQADTQYF. CDR3 DNA sequence: TGTGCCAGCAGCAGAGGACAGGCCGATACGCAGTATTTT.

This clone was seen a few times. The gene calls are TRBV21-1 and TRBJ2-7; the table calls TRBD2, which could not be checked here. TRBV21-1 is a recognized pseudogene. CDR3 length equals 18 residues. The CDR3 reads CASSKVKTSGAPPYEQYF. The CDR3 DNA sequence: TGTGCCAGCAGCAAAGTGAAGACTAGCGGGGCTCCTCCCTACGAGCAGTACTTC.

The chain has TRBV6-1 and TRBJ2-3; 13 nucleotides match TRBD2. This CDR3 spans 16 amino acids. Germline lookup yields CDR1 MNHNS and CDR2 SASEGT. The V gene end was trimmed by 3 bases and the J gene end by 4 bases; junction bases not matched to a gene: 4. The CDR3 region has the DNA TGTGCCAGCAGTGATTGGACTAGCGGGGGACCAGATACGCAGTATTTT. It encodes CASSDWTSGGPDTQYF.

The CDR3 bases are TGTGCCAGCAGCTTAGTAAGGGGCAGGGCAACCACAGATACGCAGTATTTT. This translates into CASSLVRGRATTDTQYF. V gene TRBV7-9 combines with J gene TRBJ2-3; a weak D match, TRBD1 (5 bases). The CDR3 length is 17 residues. Trimming left V 1 base short and J 2 bases short, with 16 bases between. The V gene's germline CDR1 is SEHNR and CDR2 FQNEAQ (reference sequence). Full variable domain (outside the CDR3, taken from reference TRBV7-9 and TRBJ2-3): DTGVSQNPRHKITKRGQNVTFRCDPISEHNRLYWYRQTLGQGPEFLTYFQNEAQLEKSRLLSDRFSAERPKGSFSTLEIQRTEQGDSAMYLCASSLVRGRATTDTQYFGPGTRLTVL.

Only one count was recorded for this clone. The chain has TRBV18 and TRBJ2-5; 9 nucleotides match TRBD1. The CDR3 contains 15 residues. The V gene end was trimmed by 4 bases and the J gene end by 4 bases; junction bases not matched to a gene: 7. Germline-derived CDR1 and CDR2 are KGHSH and LQKENI. CDR3 DNA: TGTGCCAGCTCACGCGGGACAGGGAGGTTAGAGACCCAGTACTTC. It specifies CASSRGTGRLETQYF.

The chain recombines TRBV27 with TRBJ1-1, with D perhaps matching TRBD1 (6 bases). V was shortened by 4 bases and J by 6 bases, with 21 bases between the two germline ends. CDR3 length equals 16 residues. The germline CDR1 and CDR2 sequences are MNHEY and SMNVEV (reference sequence). The DNA of the CDR3 is TGTGCCAGCAGTTCCCAGGGGAAGGGTGAGTCCGCTGAAGCTTTCTTT. This translates into CASSSQGKGESAEAFF.

This chain joins TRBV30 and TRBJ2-1; 12 nucleotides match TRBD2. The CDR3 runs to 16 residues. Germline CDR1 reads GTSNPN; CDR2 reads SVGIG (reference sequence). Unmatched junction bases numbered 9, after V lost 0 bases and J lost 9 bases. This chain's CDR3 is CAWSVHLAGGPGEQFF. In DNA form, the CDR3 reads TGTGCCTGGAGTGTACATCTAGCGGGGGGGCCGGGTGAGCAGTTCTTC.

The chain is built from TRBV4-3 and TRBJ2-2; D is perhaps TRBD1 (5 bases). Trimming took off 2 bases at V and 7 bases at J, with 23 bases between the two ends. This CDR3 is built from 18 residues. Germline assignment: CDR1 LGHNA and CDR2 YSLEER. The CDR3 DNA sequence: TGCGCCAGCAGCCAATCAAGGGCCTTTTGGGGCCGGCACGGGGAGCTGTTTTTT. The encoded protein is CASSQSRAFWGRHGELFF.

The rearrangement joins TRBV24-1 to TRBJ1-5; D is uncertain. Trimming removed 4 bases from V and 2 bases from J, with 2 bases in between. Germline CDR1 is KGHDR and CDR2 is SFDVKD. The CDR3 has 12 amino acids. For the CDR3, the DNA is TGTGCCACCAGTGACGGCAATCAGCCCCAGCATTTT. Translated, it gives CATSDGNQPQHF.

This clone was observed a few times. The rearrangement joins TRBV2 to TRBJ1-5; TRBD1 agrees at 8 bases. Germline CDR1 and CDR2: SNHLY and FYNNEI. The CDR3 totals 15 residues. V dropped 6 bases and J dropped 6; count of bases not matched to a gene: 10. CDR3 coding DNA: TGTGCCAGCAGGAAAGACAGGGGATTTAGTCAGCCCCAGCATTTT. The encoded protein is CASRKDRGFSQPQHF.